This T cell receptor beta chain was captured by sequencing in a study of metastatic and nonmetastatic thyroid tumors. The length of the CDR3 is 15 amino acids, counting both ends. In germline, CDR1 is MDHEN, CDR2 SYDVKM. Nobody among the patients had been given any treatment before thyroid surgery. TCRdb reanalyzed the PCR reads with MiXCR. The table includes around 31,000 clones, about a fifth detected once. This clone was seen at least ten times. No DNA is shown, since the ends of the CDR3 on it are uncertain; the CDR3 is the one TCRdb lists. This rearrangement joins TRBV28 to TRBJ1-5. Sequencing input: tumor tissue. This sequence was found in a male donor with papillary thyroid cancer or a benign thyroid nodule (not recorded which). Some clones in this sample may be carry-over from other donors' samples. CDR3 sequence: CASSFGPGLGQPQHF.